This T cell receptor (beta chain) was captured by sequencing in a study of blood T cell repertoires in COVID-19. At the level of the study: Acute and convalescent COVID-19 specimens originated in the United States, Italy and Spain. T cells, B-cell-depleted T cells, or PBMCs supplied cDNA or gDNA.

The CDR3 runs to 17 residues. V dropped 9 bases and J dropped 4 bases, with 27 bases sitting between them. The germline CDR1 and CDR2 sequences are LNHDA and SQIVND (reference sequence). Study processing details: Using reference gene primer amplification, nucleated cell counts were estimated. Sequencing was performed with immunoSEQ multiplex PCR; in TCRdb, only in-frame clones are kept and a portion is missing. The DNA gave D and trimming, while V, J and clone size come from that table. The sample has roughly 120,000 clones, less than 85% seen once; the top ten hold over 2%. The TCR was taken from a man aged 25-45 years with acute or convalescent COVID-19. Sample: peripheral blood. The chain uses TRBV19 and TRBJ1-2; a weak D match, TRBD1 (5 bases). CDR3 sequence reads: CASTSPHIRGSFYGYTF. Written as DNA, the CDR3 is TGTGCCAGCACTTCGCCTCACATTAGGGGCTCGTTCTATGGCTACACCTTC. Looking up the rest from reference TRBV19 and TRBJ1-2 gives the full variable domain: DGGITQSPKYLFRKEGQNVTLSCEQNLNHDAMYWYRQDPGQGLRLIYYSQIVNDFQKGDIAEGYSVSREKKESFPLTVTSAQKNPTAFYLCASTSPHIRGSFYGYTFGSGTRLTVV.